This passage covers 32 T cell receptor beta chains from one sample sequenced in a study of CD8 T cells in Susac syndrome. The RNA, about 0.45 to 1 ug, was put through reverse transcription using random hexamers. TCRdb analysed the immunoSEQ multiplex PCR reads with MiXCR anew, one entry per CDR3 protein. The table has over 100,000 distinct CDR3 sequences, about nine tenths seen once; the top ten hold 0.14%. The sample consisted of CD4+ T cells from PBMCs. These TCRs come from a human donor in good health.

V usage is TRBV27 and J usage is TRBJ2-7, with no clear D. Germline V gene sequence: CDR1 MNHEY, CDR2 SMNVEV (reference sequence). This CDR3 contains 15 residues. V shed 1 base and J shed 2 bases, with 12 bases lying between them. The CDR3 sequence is CASSLYDSAAYEQYF. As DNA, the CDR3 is TGTGCCAGCAGTTTATACGACTCTGCCGCCTACGAGCAGTACTTC.

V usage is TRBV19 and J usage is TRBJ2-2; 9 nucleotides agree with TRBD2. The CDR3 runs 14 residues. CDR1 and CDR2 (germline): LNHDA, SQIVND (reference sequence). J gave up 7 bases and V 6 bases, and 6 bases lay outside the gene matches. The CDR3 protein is CASSLTSGGGELFF. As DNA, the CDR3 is TGTGCCAGTAGCTTGACTAGCGGCGGCGGGGAGCTGTTTTTT.

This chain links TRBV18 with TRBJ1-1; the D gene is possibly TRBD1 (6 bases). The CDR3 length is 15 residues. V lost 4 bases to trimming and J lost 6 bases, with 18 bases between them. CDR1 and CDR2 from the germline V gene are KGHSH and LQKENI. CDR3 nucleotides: TGTGCCAGCTCACTATCAGGGGTTGGTGGAGCTGAAGCTTTCTTT. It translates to CASSLSGVGGAEAFF.

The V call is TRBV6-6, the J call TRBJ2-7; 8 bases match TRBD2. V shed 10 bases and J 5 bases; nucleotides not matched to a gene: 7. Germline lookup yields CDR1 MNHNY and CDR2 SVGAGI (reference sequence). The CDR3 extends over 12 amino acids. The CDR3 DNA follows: TGTGCCACGTCCGGGACTAGGGACGAGCAGTACTTC. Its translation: CATSGTRDEQYF.

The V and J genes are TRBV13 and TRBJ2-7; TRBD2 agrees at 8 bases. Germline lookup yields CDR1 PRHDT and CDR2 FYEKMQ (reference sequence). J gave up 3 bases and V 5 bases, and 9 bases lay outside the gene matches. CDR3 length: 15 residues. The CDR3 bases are TGTGCCAGCAGCCCCCGGGAGGGGTCTATCTACGAGCAGTACTTC. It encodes CASSPREGSIYEQYF.

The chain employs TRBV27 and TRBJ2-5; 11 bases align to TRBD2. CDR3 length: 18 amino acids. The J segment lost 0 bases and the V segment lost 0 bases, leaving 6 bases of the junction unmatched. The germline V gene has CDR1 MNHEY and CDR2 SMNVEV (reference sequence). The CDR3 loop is CASSLSRLAGPHQETQYF. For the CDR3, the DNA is TGTGCCAGCAGTTTATCCCGACTAGCGGGGCCACACCAAGAGACCCAGTACTTC.

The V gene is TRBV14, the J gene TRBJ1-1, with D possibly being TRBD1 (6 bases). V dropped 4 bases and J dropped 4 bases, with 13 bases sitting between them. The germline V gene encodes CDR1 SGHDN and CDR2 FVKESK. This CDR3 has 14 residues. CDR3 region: CASSLTQGRTEAFF. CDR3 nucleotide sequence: TGTGCCAGCAGCCTAACACAGGGCCGCACTGAAGCTTTCTTT.

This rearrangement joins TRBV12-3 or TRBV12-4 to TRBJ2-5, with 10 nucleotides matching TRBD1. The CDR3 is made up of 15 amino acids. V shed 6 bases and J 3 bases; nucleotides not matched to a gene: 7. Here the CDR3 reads CASRPDRGWKETQYF. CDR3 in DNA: TGTGCCAGCAGACCGGACAGGGGGTGGAAAGAGACCCAGTACTTC.

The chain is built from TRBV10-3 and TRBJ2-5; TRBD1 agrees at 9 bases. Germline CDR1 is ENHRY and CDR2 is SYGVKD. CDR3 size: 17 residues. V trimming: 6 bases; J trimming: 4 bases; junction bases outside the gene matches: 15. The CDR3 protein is CAISTTPGTGKGETQYF. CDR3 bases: TGTGCCATCAGCACAACACCCGGGACAGGGAAAGGAGAGACCCAGTACTTC.

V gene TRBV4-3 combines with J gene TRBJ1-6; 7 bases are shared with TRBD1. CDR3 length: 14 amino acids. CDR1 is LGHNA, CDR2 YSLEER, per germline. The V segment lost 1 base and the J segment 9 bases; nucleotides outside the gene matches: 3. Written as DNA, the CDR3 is TGCGCCAGCAGCCAAGGGGGGACAGTTTCACCCCTCCACTTT. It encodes CASSQGGTVSPLHF.

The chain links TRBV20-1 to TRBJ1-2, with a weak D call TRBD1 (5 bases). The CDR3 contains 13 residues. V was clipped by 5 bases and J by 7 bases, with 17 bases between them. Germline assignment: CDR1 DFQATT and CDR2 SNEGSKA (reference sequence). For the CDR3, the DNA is TGCAGTGCTCAGGGCGGGGACCGGCCTGGCTACACCTTC. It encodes CSAQGGDRPGYTF.

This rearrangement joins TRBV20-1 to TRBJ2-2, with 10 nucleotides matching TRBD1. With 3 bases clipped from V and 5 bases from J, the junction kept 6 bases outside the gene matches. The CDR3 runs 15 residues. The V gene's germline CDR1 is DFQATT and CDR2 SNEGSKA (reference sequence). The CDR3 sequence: CSASYRTGGTGELFF. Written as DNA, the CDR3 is TGCAGTGCTAGCTACCGGACAGGGGGGACCGGGGAGCTGTTTTTT.

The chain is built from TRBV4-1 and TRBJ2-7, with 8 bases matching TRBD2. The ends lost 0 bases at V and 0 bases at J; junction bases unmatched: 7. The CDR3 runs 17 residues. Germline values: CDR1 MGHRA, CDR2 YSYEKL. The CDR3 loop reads CASSQERAGVSSYEQYF. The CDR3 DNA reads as TGCGCCAGCAGCCAAGAAAGAGCGGGAGTTTCCTCCTACGAGCAGTACTTC.

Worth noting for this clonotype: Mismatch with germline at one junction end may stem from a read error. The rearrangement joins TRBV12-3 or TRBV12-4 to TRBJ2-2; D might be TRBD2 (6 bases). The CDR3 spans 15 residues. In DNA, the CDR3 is TGTGCCAGCACGGAGGGGCGGAAGGGCACCAGGGAGCTGTTTTTT. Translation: CASTEGRKGTRELFF.

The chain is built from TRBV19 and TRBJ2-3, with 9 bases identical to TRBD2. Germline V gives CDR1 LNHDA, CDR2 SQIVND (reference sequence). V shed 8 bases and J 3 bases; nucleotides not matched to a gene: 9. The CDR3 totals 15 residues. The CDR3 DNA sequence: TGTGCCAGTGCAGGCGGGGGGGCCCGGACAGATACGCAGTATTTT. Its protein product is CASAGGGARTDTQYF.

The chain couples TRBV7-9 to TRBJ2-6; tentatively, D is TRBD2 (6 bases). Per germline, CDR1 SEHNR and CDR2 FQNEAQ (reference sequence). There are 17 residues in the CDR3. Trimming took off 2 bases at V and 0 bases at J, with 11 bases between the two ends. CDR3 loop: CASSLKDYGSGANVLTF. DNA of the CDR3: TGTGCCAGCAGCTTAAAGGACTACGGCTCTGGGGCCAACGTCCTGACTTTC.

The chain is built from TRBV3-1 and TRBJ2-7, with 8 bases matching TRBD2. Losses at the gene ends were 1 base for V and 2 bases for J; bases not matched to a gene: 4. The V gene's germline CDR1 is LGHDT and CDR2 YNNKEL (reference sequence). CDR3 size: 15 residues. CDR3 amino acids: CASSQAGRGTYEQYF. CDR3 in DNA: TGTGCCAGCAGCCAAGCCGGGAGGGGGACCTACGAGCAGTACTTC.

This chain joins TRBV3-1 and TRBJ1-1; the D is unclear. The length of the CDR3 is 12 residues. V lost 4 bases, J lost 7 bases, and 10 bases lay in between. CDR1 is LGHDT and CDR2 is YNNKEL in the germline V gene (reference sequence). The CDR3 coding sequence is TGTGCCAGCAGCCCCCACTGGAGTGAAGCTTTCTTT. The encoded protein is CASSPHWSEAFF.

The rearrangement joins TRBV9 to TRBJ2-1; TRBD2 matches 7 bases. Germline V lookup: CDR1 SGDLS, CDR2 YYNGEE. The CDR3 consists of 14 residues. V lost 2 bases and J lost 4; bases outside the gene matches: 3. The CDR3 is CASSVSGIYNEQFF. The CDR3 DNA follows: TGTGCCAGCAGCGTGAGCGGGATTTACAATGAGCAGTTCTTC.

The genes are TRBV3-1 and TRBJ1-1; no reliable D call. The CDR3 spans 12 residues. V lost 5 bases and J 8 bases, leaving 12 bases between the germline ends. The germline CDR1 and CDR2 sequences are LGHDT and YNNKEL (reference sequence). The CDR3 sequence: CASSSAPREAFF. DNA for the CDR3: TGTGCCAGCAGCTCCGCCCCCAGGGAAGCTTTCTTT.

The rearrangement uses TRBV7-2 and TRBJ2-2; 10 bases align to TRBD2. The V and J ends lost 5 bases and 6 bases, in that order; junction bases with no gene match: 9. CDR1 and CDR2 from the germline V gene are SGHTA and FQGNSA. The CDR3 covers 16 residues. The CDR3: CASSPRFSGRSGELFF. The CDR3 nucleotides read TGTGCCAGCAGCCCACGGTTTAGCGGGAGGTCCGGGGAGCTGTTTTTT.

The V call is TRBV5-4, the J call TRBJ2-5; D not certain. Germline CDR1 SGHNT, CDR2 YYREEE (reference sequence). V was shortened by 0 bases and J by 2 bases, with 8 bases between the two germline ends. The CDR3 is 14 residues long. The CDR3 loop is CASSLGGRQETQYF. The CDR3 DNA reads TGTGCCAGCAGCTTGGGTGGTCGTCAAGAGACCCAGTACTTC.

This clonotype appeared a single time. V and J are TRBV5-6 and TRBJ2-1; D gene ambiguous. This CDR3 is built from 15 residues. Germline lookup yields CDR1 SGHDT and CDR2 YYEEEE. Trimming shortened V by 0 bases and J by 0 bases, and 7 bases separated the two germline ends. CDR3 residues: CASSLAAPSYNEQFF. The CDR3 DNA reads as TGTGCCAGCAGCTTGGCAGCGCCCTCCTACAATGAGCAGTTCTTC.

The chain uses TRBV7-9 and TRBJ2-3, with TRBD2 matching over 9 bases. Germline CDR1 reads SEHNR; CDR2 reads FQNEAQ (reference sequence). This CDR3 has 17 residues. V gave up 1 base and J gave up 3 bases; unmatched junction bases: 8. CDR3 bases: TGTGCCAGCAGCTTAGGGGTGGCGGGGGGGCCGACAGATACGCAGTATTTT. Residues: CASSLGVAGGPTDTQYF.

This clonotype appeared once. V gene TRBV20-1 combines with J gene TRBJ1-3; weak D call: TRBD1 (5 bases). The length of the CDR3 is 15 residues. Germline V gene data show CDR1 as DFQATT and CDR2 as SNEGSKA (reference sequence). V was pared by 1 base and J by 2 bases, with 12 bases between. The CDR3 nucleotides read TGCAGTGCTAGAGTGGGGGTTAGCGCTGGAAACACCATATATTTT. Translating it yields CSARVGVSAGNTIYF.

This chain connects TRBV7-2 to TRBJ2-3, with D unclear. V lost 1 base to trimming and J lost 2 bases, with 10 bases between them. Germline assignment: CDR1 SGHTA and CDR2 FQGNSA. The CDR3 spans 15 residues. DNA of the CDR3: TGTGCCAGCAGCTTAGTTTCAGCCGCCACAGATACGCAGTATTTT. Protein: CASSLVSAATDTQYF.

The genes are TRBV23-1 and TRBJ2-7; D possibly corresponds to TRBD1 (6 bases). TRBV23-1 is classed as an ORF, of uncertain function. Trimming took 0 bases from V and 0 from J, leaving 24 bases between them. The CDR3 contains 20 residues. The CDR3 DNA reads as TGCGCCAGCAGTCAATCTAGAAACAGGGATGCTCGACCGAGCTCCTACGAGCAGTACTTC. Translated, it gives CASSQSRNRDARPSSYEQYF.

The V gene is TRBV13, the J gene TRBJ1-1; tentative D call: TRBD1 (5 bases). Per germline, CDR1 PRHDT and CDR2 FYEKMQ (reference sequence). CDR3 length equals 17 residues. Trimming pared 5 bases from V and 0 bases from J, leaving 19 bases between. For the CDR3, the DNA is TGTGCCAGCAGCCGACCAGGGAGTAGGAGTATGAACACTGAAGCTTTCTTT. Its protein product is CASSRPGSRSMNTEAFF.

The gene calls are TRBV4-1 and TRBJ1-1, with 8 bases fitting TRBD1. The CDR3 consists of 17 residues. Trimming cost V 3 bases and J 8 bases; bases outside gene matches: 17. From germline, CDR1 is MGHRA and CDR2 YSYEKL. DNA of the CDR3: TGCGCCAGCAGCCAGGGGGGGACAGGACTAATTCTCGGCGAAGCTTTCTTT. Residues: CASSQGGTGLILGEAFF.

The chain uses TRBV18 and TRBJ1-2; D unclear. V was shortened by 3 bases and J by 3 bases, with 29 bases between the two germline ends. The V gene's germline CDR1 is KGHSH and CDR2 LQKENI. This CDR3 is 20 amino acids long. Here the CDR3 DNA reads TGTGCCAGCTCACCGACCTTTCTATTCCCCAAGTCCGGGATATACTATGGCTACACCTTC. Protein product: CASSPTFLFPKSGIYYGYTF.

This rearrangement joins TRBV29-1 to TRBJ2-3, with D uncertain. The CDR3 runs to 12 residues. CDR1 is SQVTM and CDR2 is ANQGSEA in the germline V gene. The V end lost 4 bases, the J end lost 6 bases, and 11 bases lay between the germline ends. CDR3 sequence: CSVVKGADTQYF. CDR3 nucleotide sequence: TGCAGCGTTGTAAAAGGCGCCGATACGCAGTATTTT.

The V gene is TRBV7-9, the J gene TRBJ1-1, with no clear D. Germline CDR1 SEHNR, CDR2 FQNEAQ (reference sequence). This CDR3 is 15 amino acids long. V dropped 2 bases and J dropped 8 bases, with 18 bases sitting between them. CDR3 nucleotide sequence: TGTGCCAGCAGCTTAATCCGGGGAGAGTGGTCGGAAGCTTTCTTT. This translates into CASSLIRGEWSEAFF.